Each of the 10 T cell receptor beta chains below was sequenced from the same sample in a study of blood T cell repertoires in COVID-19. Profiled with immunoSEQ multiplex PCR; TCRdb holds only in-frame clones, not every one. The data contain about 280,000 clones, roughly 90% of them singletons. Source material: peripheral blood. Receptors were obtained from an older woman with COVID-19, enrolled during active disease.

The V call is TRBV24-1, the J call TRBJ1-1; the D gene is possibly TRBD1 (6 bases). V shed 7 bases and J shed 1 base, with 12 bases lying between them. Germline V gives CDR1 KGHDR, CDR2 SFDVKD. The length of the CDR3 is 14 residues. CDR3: CATRGSGANTEAFF. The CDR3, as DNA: TGTGCCACCAGGGGCTCAGGGGCGAACACTGAAGCTTTCTTT.

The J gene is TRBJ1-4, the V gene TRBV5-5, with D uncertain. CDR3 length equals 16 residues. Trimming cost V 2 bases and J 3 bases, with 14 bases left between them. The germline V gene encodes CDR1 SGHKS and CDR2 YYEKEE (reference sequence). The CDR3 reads CASSFSRTESNEKLFF. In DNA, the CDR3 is TGTGCCAGCAGCTTTTCCCGGACTGAATCTAATGAAAAACTGTTTTTT. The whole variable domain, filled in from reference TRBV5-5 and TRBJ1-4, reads DAGVTQSPTHLIKTRGQQVTLRCSPISGHKSVSWYQQVLGQGPQFIFQYYEKEERGRGNFPDRFSARQFPNYSSELNVNALLLGDSALYLCASSFSRTESNEKLFFGSGTQLSVL.

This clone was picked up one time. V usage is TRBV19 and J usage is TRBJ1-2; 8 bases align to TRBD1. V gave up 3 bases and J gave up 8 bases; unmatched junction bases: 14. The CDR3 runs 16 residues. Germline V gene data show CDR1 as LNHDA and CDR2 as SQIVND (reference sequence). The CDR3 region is CASSIAYRDSGGGYTF. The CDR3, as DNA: TGTGCCAGTAGTATCGCCTACAGGGATTCAGGGGGCGGCTACACCTTC. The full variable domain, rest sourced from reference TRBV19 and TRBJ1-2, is DGGITQSPKYLFRKEGQNVTLSCEQNLNHDAMYWYRQDPGQGLRLIYYSQIVNDFQKGDIAEGYSVSREKKESFPLTVTSAQKNPTAFYLCASSIAYRDSGGGYTFGSGTRLTVV.

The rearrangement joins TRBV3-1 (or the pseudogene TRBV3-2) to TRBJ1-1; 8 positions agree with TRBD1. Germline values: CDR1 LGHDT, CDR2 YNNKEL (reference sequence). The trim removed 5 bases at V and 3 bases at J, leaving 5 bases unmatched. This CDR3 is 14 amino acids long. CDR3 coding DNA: TGTGCCAGCAGCTACGGACAGGGATACACTGAAGCTTTCTTT. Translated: CASSYGQGYTEAFF.

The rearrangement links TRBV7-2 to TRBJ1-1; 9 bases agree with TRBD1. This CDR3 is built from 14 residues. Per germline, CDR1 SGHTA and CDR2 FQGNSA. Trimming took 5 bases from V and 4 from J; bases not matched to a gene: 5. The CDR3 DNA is TGTGCCAGCAGCCTAAGGGACAGGGTCACTGAAGCTTTCTTT. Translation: CASSLRDRVTEAFF.

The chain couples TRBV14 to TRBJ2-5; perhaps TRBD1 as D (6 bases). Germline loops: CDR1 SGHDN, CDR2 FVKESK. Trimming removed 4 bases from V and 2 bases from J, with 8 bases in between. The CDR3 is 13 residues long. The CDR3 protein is CASSRTVQETQYF. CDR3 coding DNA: TGTGCCAGCAGCCGGACAGTTCAAGAGACCCAGTACTTC.

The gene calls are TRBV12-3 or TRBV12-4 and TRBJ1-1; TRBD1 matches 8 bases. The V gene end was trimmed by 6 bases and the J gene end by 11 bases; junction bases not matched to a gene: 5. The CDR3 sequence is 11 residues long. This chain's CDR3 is CASSATGDAFF. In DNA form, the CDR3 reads TGTGCCAGCAGCGCGACAGGGGACGCTTTCTTT.

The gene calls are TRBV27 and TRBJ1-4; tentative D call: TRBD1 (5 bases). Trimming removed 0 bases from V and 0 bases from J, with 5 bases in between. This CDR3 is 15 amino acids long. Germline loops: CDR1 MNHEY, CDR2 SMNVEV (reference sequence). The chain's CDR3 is CASSLSGATNEKLFF. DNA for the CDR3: TGTGCCAGCAGTTTATCAGGGGCAACTAATGAAAAACTGTTTTTT.

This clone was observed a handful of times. CDR3 sequence: CASGLFLGPTNTEAFF. Here the CDR3 DNA reads TGTGCTAGTGGTTTGTTCCTCGGTCCGACTAACACTGAAGCTTTCTTT. The chain carries TRBV12-5 and TRBJ1-1; D is ambiguous. The CDR3 consists of 16 residues. V lost 2 bases and J 2 bases, leaving 15 bases between the germline ends. The germline gives CDR1 LGHNT, CDR2 FRNRAP.

The CDR3 protein is CAISEAQGHLGEQYF. The CDR3 region has the DNA TGTGCCATCAGTGAGGCACAGGGTCACCTAGGCGAGCAGTACTTC. The chain joins TRBV10-3 to TRBJ2-7; the D gene is possibly TRBD1 (6 bases). The germline gives CDR1 ENHRY, CDR2 SYGVKD. This CDR3 has 15 amino acids. The V end lost 2 bases, the J end lost 6 bases, and 17 bases lay between the germline ends.